This T cell receptor (beta chain) was captured in a study of blood T cell repertoires in COVID-19. Study details: Whether acute or convalescent, the COVID-19 samples came from the United States, Italy and Spain. Sources were T cells, B-cell-depleted T cells, or PBMCs; the material itself was cDNA or gDNA.

Original methodology: By means of reference gene primer amplification, nucleated cell counts were estimated. The table came from immunoSEQ multiplex PCR; TCRdb's copy has only in-frame clones and leaves some out. V and J calls and clone size are copied from that table; D and trimming were computed from the DNA. The sample includes 110,000 or so clones, about 87% of them seen just once. The CDR3 contains 14 residues. CDR1 is MGHDK, CDR2 SYGVNS, per germline. Trimming removed 7 bases from V and 2 bases from J, with 12 bases in between. The specimen sequenced was peripheral blood. This TCR derives from a woman in her forties or fifties with acute or convalescent COVID-19. The rearrangement links TRBV25-1 to TRBJ2-1, with D maybe TRBD2 (6 bases). CDR3 DNA sequence: TGTGCCAGCACCCATAGCGGACCCTACAATGAGCAGTTCTTC. It encodes CASTHSGPYNEQFF.